This is a list of T cell receptor beta chains from one sample in a study of Ad26.COV2.S vaccination and SARS-CoV-2 variants. Sequencing used immunoSEQ multiplex PCR; TCRdb keeps in-frame clones, though not all of them. This sample has 350,000 to 500,000 clones, with 89% found just once. Sequencing used peripheral blood, obtained in a trial of Ad26.COV2.S vaccine versus placebo. These receptors came from a person between 18 and 65 years old who received the Ad26.COV2.S COVID-19 vaccine or a placebo. The CDR3 runs from the conserved cysteine through the conserved F or W. Each record gives: clone size, J gene, V gene, D gene, CDR3 DNA, CDR3 protein. A D gene is named only where the DNA matches it firmly. For some rows the clone size is stated as once, few or many, or as a class when expanded; others skip it.

>few|TRBJ2-7|TRBV27|NA
TGTGCCAGCAGTTTGAAGGGGACCTACGAGCAGTACTTC
CASSLKGTYEQYF
>NA|TRBJ2-5|TRBV5-5|TRBD1
TGTGCCAGCAGCTTGAGAGGGGGCGATGGGGCCCAGTACTTC
CASSLRGGDGAQYF
>NA|TRBJ1-2|TRBV7-3|NA
TGTGCCAGCAGCTTATTTGGAGGGGGGGACCCCAAAGGCTACACCTTC
CASSLFGGGDPKGYTF
>NA|TRBJ2-5|TRBV28|NA
TGTGCCAGCAGTTCGGTTGTGCAGATGAAAGAGACCCAGTACTTC
CASSSVVQMKETQYF
>NA|TRBJ1-4|TRBV9|NA
TGTGCCAGCAGCGCCGGAACGAATGCTTTGGAAAAACTGTTTTTT
CASSAGTNALEKLFF
>once|TRBJ1-4|TRBV7-8|NA
TGTGCCAGCAGCAAGGGACGGGCGGCAACTAATGAAAAACTGTTTTTT
CASSKGRAATNEKLFF
>NA|TRBJ1-6|TRBV7-6|NA
TGTGCCAGCAGCTTAGGGGGAGGCGGAAATTCACCCCTCCACTTT
CASSLGGGGNSPLHF
>NA|TRBJ1-4|TRBV29-1|TRBD1
TGCAGCGTCAGCCGCAGGGGGGGCTCTTTGGAACTGTTTTTT
CSVSRRGGSLELFF
>NA|TRBJ1-4|TRBV5-8|NA
TGTGCCAGCAGCTTGGTGGCGGGCAGCTCCCTCAATGAAAAACTGTTTTTT
CASSLVAGSSLNEKLFF
>NA|TRBJ1-6|TRBV30|NA
TGTGCCTGGAGTCTGGGGGGGGACTCACCCCTCCACTTT
CAWSLGGDSPLHF
>NA|TRBJ1-2|TRBV13|TRBD1
TGTGCCAGCAGCTTAGGGACAGGGCTGAGCGGCTACACCTTC
CASSLGTGLSGYTF
>NA|TRBJ1-1|TRBV30|NA
TGTGCCTGGAGTGTACGAGGGGGTACTGAAGCTTTCTTT
CAWSVRGGTEAFF